This T cell receptor beta chain emerged from a study of shared clonotypes between healthy human individuals. The repertoire was sequenced with immunoSEQ multiplex PCR; TCRdb's copy has only in-frame clones and lacks some. The data contain about 980,000 clones, over 60% of them singletons. The V and J ends lost 0 bases and 0 bases respectively, with 16 bases between them. The germline V gene encodes CDR1 SGHVS and CDR2 FQNEAQ. The CDR3 runs 18 residues. Those who donated were healthy HIV-negative adults, with no recent acute infections or vaccinations reported. This clone turned up a few times. The chain has TRBV7-8 and TRBJ2-3, with D perhaps matching TRBD1 (7 bases). The receptor was derived from a young man in good health. Sample: memory CD4+ T cells sorted from blood. Subset meaning: CD45RA-negative fraction. The CDR3 DNA is TGTGCCAGCAGCTTAGCTTTCGGAGGGGGCGTAAGCACAGATACGCAGTATTTT. Translation gives CASSLAFGGGVSTDTQYF. The complete variable domain, with remaining parts taken from reference TRBV7-8 and TRBJ2-3, reads GAGVSQSPRYKVAKRGQDVALRCDPISGHVSLFWYQQALGQGPEFLTYFQNEAQLDKSGLPSDRFFAERPEGSVSTLKIQRTQQEDSAVYLCASSLAFGGGVSTDTQYFGPGTRLTVL.